This T cell receptor beta chain was recorded in a study of a mutant IDH1 vaccine in newly diagnosed glioma. The overall study: Investigators started vaccination 4-6 weeks after radiotherapy alone, or with temozolomide cycles. Sex among treated patients split about 60% male, roughly 40% female; mean age was roughly 42 years.

As for this clone: Its specificity is unknown.

Only in-frame clones appear in the TCRdb table, and some are missing; sequencing was by immunoSEQ multiplex PCR. The sample lists some 31,000 clones; 60% to 85% were seen once. Stated time point: week 35, safety follow-up. Vaccination used 300 ug of mutant IDH1 20-mer peptide per dose, with topical imiquimod. The V gene lost 5 bases and the J gene lost 2 bases, with 3 bases spanning the gap. The germline CDR1 and CDR2 sequences are DFQATT and SNEGSKA (reference sequence). The CDR3 totals 10 residues. The chain combines TRBV20-1 with TRBJ2-5, with D hard to call. The TCR was taken from a woman aged 25 to 39 with glioma. Some clones in this sample may be carry-over from other donors' samples. The material was PBMCs, obtained from a glioma patient whose treatment included an IDH1 peptide vaccine. The CDR3 spells CSAPQETQYF. The CDR3 coding sequence is TGCAGTGCTCCTCAAGAGACCCAGTACTTC.